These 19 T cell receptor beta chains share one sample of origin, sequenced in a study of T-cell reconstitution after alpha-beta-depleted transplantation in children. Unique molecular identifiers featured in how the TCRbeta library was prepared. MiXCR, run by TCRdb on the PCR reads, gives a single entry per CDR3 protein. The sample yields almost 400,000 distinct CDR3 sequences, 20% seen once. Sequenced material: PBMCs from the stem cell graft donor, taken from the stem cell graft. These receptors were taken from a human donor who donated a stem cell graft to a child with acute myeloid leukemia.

The DNA for the CDR3 is TGTGCCAGCAGTTACGGGGGAGCAAACTATGGCTACACCTTC. The encoded protein is CASSYGGANYGYTF. V gene TRBV6-2 or TRBV6-3 combines with J gene TRBJ1-2, with TRBD1 as a possible D gene (5 bases). There are 14 residues in the CDR3. V lost 2 bases and J 2 bases, leaving 9 bases between the germline ends. Germline CDR1 reads MNHEY; CDR2 reads SVGEGT.

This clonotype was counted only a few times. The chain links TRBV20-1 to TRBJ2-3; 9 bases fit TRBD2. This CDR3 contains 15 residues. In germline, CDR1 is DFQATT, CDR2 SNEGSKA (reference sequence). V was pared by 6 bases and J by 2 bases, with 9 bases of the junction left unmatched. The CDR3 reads CSATEPSGITDTQYF. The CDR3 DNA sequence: TGCAGTGCCACCGAACCTAGCGGGATCACAGATACGCAGTATTTT.

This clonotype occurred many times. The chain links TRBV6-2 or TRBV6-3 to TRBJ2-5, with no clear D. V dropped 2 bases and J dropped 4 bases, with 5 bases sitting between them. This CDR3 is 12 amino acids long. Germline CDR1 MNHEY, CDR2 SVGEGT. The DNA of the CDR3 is TGTGCCAGCAGTTACGAGCGAGAGACCCAGTACTTC. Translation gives CASSYERETQYF.

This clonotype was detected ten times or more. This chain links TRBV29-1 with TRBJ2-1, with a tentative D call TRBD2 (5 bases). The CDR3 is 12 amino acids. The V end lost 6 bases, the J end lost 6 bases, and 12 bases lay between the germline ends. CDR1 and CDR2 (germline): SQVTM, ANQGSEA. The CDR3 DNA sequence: TGCAGCGTCGTATTAGCGATCAATGAGCAGTTCTTC. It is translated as CSVVLAINEQFF.

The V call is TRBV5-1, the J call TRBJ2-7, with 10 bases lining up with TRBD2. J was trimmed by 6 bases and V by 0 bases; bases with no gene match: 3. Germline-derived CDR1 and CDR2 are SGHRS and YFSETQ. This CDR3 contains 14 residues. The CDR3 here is CASSLETSGLEQYF. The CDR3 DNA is TGCGCCAGCAGCTTGGAGACTAGCGGGCTCGAGCAGTACTTC.

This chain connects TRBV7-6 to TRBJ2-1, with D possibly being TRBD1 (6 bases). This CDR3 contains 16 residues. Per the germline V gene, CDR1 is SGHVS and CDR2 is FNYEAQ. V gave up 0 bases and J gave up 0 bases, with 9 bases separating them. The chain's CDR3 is CASSLARGISYNEQFF. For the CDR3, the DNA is TGTGCCAGCAGCTTAGCCAGGGGTATCTCCTACAATGAGCAGTTCTTC.

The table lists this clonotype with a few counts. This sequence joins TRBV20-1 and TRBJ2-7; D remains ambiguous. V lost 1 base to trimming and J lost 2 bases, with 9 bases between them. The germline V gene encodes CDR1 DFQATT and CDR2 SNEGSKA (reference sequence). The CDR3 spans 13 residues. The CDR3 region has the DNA TGCAGTGCTAGAGGACCAACCACCTACGAGCAGTACTTC. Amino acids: CSARGPTTYEQYF.

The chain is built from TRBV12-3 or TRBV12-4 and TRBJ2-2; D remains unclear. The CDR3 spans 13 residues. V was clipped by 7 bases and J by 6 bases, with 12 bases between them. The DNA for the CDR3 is TGTGCCAGCAAAGGTAGTCGCGCCGGGGAGCTGTTTTTT. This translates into CASKGSRAGELFF.

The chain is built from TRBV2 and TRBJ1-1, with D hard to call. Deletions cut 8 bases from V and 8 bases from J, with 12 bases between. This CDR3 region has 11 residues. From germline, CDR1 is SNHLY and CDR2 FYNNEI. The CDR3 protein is CASGPASEAFF. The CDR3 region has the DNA TGTGCCAGCGGGCCTGCTTCAGAAGCTTTCTTT.

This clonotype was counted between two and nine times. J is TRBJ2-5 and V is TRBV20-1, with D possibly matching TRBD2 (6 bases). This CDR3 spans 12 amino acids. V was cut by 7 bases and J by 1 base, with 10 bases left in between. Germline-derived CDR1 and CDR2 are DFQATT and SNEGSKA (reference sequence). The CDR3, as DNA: TGCAGTGGACGAGCGGGCCAAGAGACCCAGTACTTC. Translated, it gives CSGRAGQETQYF.

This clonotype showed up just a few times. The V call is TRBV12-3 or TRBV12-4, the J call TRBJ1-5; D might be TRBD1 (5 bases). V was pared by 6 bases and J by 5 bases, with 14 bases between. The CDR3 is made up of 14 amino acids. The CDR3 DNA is TGTGCCAGCAGGACAGCTAAACGGGATCAGCCCCAGCATTTT. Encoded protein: CASRTAKRDQPQHF.

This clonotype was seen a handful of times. This chain's CDR3 is CASSPRTDSGLKLFF. CDR3 in DNA: TGCGCCAGCAGCCCACGGACAGACTCGGGTTTAAAACTGTTTTTT. The chain joins TRBV5-1 to TRBJ1-4; maybe TRBD1 (6 bases). CDR1 is SGHRS, CDR2 YFSETQ, per germline. Trimming removed 4 bases at V and 10 bases at J, with 20 bases between. The CDR3 is 15 amino acids.

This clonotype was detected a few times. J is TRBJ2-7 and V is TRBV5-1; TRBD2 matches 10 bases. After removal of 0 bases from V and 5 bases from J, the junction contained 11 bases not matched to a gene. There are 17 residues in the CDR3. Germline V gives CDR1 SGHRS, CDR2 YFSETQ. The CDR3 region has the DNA TGCGCCAGCAGCTTGGTCCAGCGGGAGGGCCGGTTGCACGAGCAGTACTTC. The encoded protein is CASSLVQREGRLHEQYF.

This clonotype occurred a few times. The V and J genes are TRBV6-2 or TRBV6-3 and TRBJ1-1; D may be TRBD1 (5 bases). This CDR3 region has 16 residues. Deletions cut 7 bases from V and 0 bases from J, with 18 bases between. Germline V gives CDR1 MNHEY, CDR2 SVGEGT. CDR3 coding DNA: TGTGCCAGCACTTATGGGACCGGGCACTTGAACACTGAAGCTTTCTTT. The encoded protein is CASTYGTGHLNTEAFF.

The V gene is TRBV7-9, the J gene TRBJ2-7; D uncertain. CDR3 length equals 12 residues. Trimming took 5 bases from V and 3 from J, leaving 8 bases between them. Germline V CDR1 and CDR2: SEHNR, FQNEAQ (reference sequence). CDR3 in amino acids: CASSTWSYEQYF. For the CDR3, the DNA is TGTGCCAGCAGCACGTGGAGCTACGAGCAGTACTTC.

DNA for the CDR3: TGTGCCAGCAGTCGGTCAATGGGGCAGCGGCGACTCGATGAGCAGTTCTTC. Amino acids: CASSRSMGQRRLDEQFF. This chain joins TRBV25-1 and TRBJ2-1; D may be TRBD1 or TRBD2 (5 bases each). Trimming took off 5 bases at V and 8 bases at J, with 25 bases between the two ends. The CDR3 totals 17 residues. Germline CDR1 is MGHDK and CDR2 is SYGVNS.

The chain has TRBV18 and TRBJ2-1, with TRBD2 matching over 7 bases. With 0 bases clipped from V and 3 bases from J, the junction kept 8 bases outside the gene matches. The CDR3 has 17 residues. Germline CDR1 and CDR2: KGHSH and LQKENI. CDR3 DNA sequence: TGTGCCAGCTCACCACCGGGCGGGAGAGAACGCTACAATGAGCAGTTCTTC. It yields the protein CASSPPGGRERYNEQFF.

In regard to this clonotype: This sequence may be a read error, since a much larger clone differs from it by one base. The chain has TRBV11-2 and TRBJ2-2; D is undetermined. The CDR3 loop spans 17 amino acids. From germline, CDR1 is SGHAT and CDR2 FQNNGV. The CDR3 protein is CASSFLFSVLSTRELFF. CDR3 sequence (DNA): TGTGCCAGCAGCTTTTTATTTTCCGTCTTGAGCACCAGGGAGCTGTTTTTT.

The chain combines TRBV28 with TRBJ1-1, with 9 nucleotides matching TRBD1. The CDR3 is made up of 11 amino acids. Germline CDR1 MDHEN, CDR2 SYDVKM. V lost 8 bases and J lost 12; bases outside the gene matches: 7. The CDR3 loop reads CASGTGTGSFF. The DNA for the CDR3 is TGTGCCAGCGGCACCGGGACAGGGTCTTTCTTT. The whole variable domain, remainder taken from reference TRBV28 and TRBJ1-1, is DVKVTQSSRYLVKRTGEKVFLECVQDMDHENMFWYRQDPGLGLRLIYFSYDVKMKEKGDIPEGYSVSREKKERFSLILESASTNQTSMYLCASGTGTGSFFGQGTRLTVV.